These 3 T cell receptor beta chains came from one sample sequenced in a study of PD-L1 blockade in urothelial cancer. TCRdb's copy holds only in-frame clones and misses some; the assay was immunoSEQ multiplex PCR. This repertoire shows 15,000 or so clones, 88% found once; its top ten account for over 12%. Specimen: PBMCs, collected around atezolizumab (anti-PD-L1) treatment. The receptors stem from a man aged 65 to 85 with urothelial cancer.

This clone was seen only once. The chain links TRBV11-1 to TRBJ2-6; 8 bases align to TRBD1. CDR1 SGHAT and CDR2 FQDESV come from the germline V gene (reference sequence). Unmatched junction bases numbered 9, after V lost 5 bases and J lost 3 bases. The CDR3 covers 17 residues. The CDR3 sequence: CASSPTDRAFGANVLTF. CDR3 bases: TGTGCCAGCAGCCCAACGGACAGGGCTTTTGGGGCCAACGTCCTGACTTTC.

CDR3 sequence (DNA): TGCGCCAGCAGCCAAGACGCGGGGTACGGCGAGCAGTACTTC. The encoded protein is CASSQDAGYGEQYF. The chain carries TRBV4-1 and TRBJ2-7; the D gene is possibly TRBD2 (6 bases). Per the germline V gene, CDR1 is MGHRA and CDR2 is YSYEKL. The CDR3 has 14 amino acids. The ends were cut back, 0 bases at V and 6 bases at J, with 12 bases in the middle.

V usage is TRBV18 and J usage is TRBJ2-1, with a tentative D call TRBD1 (6 bases). This CDR3 has 14 amino acids. V lost 1 base to trimming and J lost 10 bases, with 14 bases between them. Germline V CDR1 and CDR2: KGHSH, LQKENI. The chain's CDR3 is CASSPRPGHGEQFF. The CDR3 DNA sequence: TGTGCCAGCTCACCACGTCCGGGACATGGCGAGCAGTTCTTC.